The 6 T cell receptor beta chains in this list originate from one sample, sequenced in a study of prognosis after radiotherapy for stage I lung cancer. Researchers used two-round multiplex PCR to amplify TCR beta CDR3 starting from genomic DNA. Amplification in first-round PCR relied on primers specific to each TRBV and TRBJ gene. Each CDR3 protein is one row after TCRdb ran MiXCR on the multiplex PCR reads. Of about 31,000 distinct CDR3 sequences detected, 42% appear once; the ten largest clones hold roughly 14%. The starting material was PBMCs, obtained before or after stereotactic body radiation therapy (not recorded which). All receptors derive from a donor over 45 with non-small cell lung cancer.

This clonotype occurred many times. The chain recombines TRBV5-1 with TRBJ2-7; tentatively, D is TRBD2 (5 bases). Germline V gene lookup returns CDR1 SGHRS and CDR2 YFSETQ. This CDR3 has 15 residues. Trimming removed 4 bases from V and 1 base from J, with 15 bases in between. The CDR3 nucleotides are TGCGCCAGCAGCCGGACCGACGGGATTTCCTACGAGCAGTACTTC. Translated: CASSRTDGISYEQYF.

This clonotype was counted many times. The chain joins TRBV3-1 to TRBJ1-5; 7 bases fit TRBD1. V trimming: 6 bases; J trimming: 1 base; junction bases outside the gene matches: 3. CDR3 length: 14 amino acids. The germline V gene has CDR1 LGHDT and CDR2 YNNKEL (reference sequence). The CDR3, as DNA: TGTGCCAGCAGTCCCAGGGGGAGCAATCAGCCCCAGCATTTT. As protein: CASSPRGSNQPQHF.

This clonotype has a handful of counts. The rearrangement uses TRBV5-1 and TRBJ1-2; TRBD1 might be the D (5 bases). Germline assignment: CDR1 SGHRS and CDR2 YFSETQ. Deletions cut 0 bases from V and 8 bases from J, with 14 bases between. This CDR3 has 14 amino acids. Written as DNA, the CDR3 is TGCGCCAGCAGCTTGGATCAGGGCGGTAAGGGCTACACCTTC. It yields the protein CASSLDQGGKGYTF.

Notes on this clonotype: A much larger clone differs from this one at a single base, so this may be a read error. V gene TRBV30 combines with J gene TRBJ2-1; the D gene is possibly TRBD2 (5 bases). CDR1 and CDR2 from the germline V gene are GTSNPN and SVGIG (reference sequence). Trimming removed 4 bases from V and 9 bases from J, with 16 bases in between. The CDR3 spans 13 residues. CDR3 residues: CAWISHGESEQFF. The CDR3 DNA follows: TGTGCCTGGATCTCACACGGGGAAAGTGAGCAGTTCTTC.

This clonotype was recorded once. The chain joins TRBV9 to TRBJ2-2, with D hard to call. The CDR3 length is 12 residues. Germline V lookup: CDR1 SGDLS, CDR2 YYNGEE. The V and J ends lost 4 bases and 7 bases respectively, with 8 bases between them. The CDR3 nucleotides read TGTGCCAGCAGCAATTTTGTCGGGGAGCTGTTTTTT. Amino acids: CASSNFVGELFF.

The sample holds many counts of this clonotype. The rearrangement uses TRBV12-3 or TRBV12-4 and TRBJ1-5, with 7 positions matching TRBD1. The CDR3 covers 15 residues. With 5 bases clipped from V and 7 bases from J, the junction kept 11 bases outside the gene matches. Here the CDR3 DNA reads TGTGCCAGCAGTACACAGGGGTGGGGAGAACAGCCCCAGCATTTT. This gives the protein CASSTQGWGEQPQHF.